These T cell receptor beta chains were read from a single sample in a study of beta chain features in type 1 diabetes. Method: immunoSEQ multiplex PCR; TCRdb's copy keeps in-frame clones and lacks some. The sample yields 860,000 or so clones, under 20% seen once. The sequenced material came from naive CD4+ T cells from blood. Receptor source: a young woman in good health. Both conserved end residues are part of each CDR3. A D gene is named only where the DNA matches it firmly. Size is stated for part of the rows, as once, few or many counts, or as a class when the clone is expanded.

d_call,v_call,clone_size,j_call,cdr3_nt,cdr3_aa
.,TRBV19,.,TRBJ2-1,TGTGCCACATCACTAGCAATTTCACGGAATGAGCAGTTCTTC,CATSLAISRNEQFF
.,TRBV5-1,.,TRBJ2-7,TGCGCCAGCAGCAAGGAGCGGGCCTACTACGAGCAGTACTTC,CASSKERAYYEQYF
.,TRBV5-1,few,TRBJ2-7,TGCGCCAGCAGCGGAACTAGCCCATCAAAGAAGCAGTACTTC,CASSGTSPSKKQYF
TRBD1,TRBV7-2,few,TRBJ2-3,TGTGCCAGCAGCTTAGGTTCCCCCGGGACAGGGGCAGATACGCAGTATTTT,CASSLGSPGTGADTQYF
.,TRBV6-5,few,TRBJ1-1,TGTGCCAGCAGTTACAAGACCATGAACACTGAAGCTTTCTTT,CASSYKTMNTEAFF
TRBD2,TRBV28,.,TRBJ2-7,TGTGCCAGCAGTTCTAGCGGGAGTGGAACCTACGAGCAGTACTTC,CASSSSGSGTYEQYF
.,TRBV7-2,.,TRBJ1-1,TGCGCCAGCAGCCAAGATCTGACGAACACTGAAGCTTTCTTT,CASSQDLTNTEAFF
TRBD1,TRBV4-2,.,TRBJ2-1,TGTGCCAGCAGCCAAGAACTTTGGAAGGGGGCCCTCTACGACAATGAGCAGTTCTTC,CASSQELWKGALYDNEQFF
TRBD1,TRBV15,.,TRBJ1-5,TGTGCCACCAGCAGAACAGGGGGCTATCAGCCCCAGCATTTT,CATSRTGGYQPQHF
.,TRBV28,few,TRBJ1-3,TGTGCCAGCAGCACCGTCACCGGAGGCTACTCTGGAAACACCATATATTTT,CASSTVTGGYSGNTIYF
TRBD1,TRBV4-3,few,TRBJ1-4,TGCGCCAGCAGCCTGGGGGACAGGGAGGGCGAAAAACTGTTTTTT,CASSLGDREGEKLFF
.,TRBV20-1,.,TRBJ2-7,TGCAGTGCTAACTCGGTCGAGCAGTACTTC,CSANSVEQYF
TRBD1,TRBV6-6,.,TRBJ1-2,TGTGCCATCGGATCGGGACAGGGTGGTGGCTACACCTTC,CAIGSGQGGGYTF
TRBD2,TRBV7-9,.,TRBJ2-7,TGTGCCAGCAGCTTGATAGGGACTAGCGAGGAGAAAGGCTTC,CASSLIGTSEEKGF
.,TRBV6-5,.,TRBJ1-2,TGTGCCAGCAGGTTACAGGGAGGGGACTATGGCTACACCTTC,CASRLQGGDYGYTF
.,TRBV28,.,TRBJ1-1,TGTGCCAGCAAGGGCACCCCAGAAGCTTTCTTT,CASKGTPEAFF
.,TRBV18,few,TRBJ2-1,TGTGCCAGCTCACCATTCACTAGTCGCGGCACCTACAATGAGCAGTTCTTC,CASSPFTSRGTYNEQFF
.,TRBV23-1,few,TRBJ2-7,TGCGCCAGCAGTCAGGGAAAACACTACGAGCAGTACTTC,CASSQGKHYEQYF
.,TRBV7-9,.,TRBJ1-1,TGTGCCAGCAGCCCTACAGGGATAAGCACTGAAGCTTTCTTT,CASSPTGISTEAFF
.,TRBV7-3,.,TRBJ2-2,TGTGCCAGCAGCTCCACGGGGGTCCCGAACACCGGGGAGCTGTTTTTT,CASSSTGVPNTGELFF
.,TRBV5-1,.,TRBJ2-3,TGCGCCAGCAGCTTGGTTGGGAGCCGCACAGATACGCAGTATTTT,CASSLVGSRTDTQYF
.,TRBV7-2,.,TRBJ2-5,TGTGCCAGCAGCAGACAGTCGGGAGAGACCCAGTACTTC,CASSRQSGETQYF
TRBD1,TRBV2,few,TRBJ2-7,TGTGCCAGCAGTGACCGGACAGGGGTAAACGAGCAGTACTTC,CASSDRTGVNEQYF
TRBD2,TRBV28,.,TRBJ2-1,TGTGCCAGCAGTTCTAGCGGGAGGGTCCCCAATGAGCAGTTCTTC,CASSSSGRVPNEQFF
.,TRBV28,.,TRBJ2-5,TGTGCCAGCAGTTTGCACGGGAAAAGAGAGACCCAGTACTTC,CASSLHGKRETQYF
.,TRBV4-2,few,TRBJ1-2,TGTGCCAGCAGCCAAGACCCCGGCAGAAGCAACTATGGCTACACCTTC,CASSQDPGRSNYGYTF
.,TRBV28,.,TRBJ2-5,TGTGCCAGCAGTTTACCGGCAGGCCCCAAAGAGACCCAGTACTTC,CASSLPAGPKETQYF
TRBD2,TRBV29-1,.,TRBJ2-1,TGCAGCGTTGTAAGGGTAGCGGGAGGAAATGAGCAGTTCTTC,CSVVRVAGGNEQFF
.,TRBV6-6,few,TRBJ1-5,TGTGCCAGCAGCTCCGGGAGCAATAGCAATCAGCCCCAGCATTTT,CASSSGSNSNQPQHF
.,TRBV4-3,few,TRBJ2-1,TGCGCCAGCAGCCAAGAGGGCTGGCTAGGTGAGCAGTTCTTC,CASSQEGWLGEQFF
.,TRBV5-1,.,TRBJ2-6,TGCGCCAGCGCCGAGATAAACTCTGGGGCCAACGTCCTGACTTTC,CASAEINSGANVLTF
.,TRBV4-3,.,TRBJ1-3,TGCGCCAGCAGCCAAGAACTCGCACCGAGCTCTGGAAACACCATATATTTT,CASSQELAPSSGNTIYF
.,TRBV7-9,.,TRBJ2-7,TGTGCCAGCAGCTTAGCGAGGAGAAACGAGCAGTACTTC,CASSLARRNEQYF
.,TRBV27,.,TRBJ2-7,TGTGCCAGCAGACAACCGGGACGGACCTACGAGCAGTACTTC,CASRQPGRTYEQYF
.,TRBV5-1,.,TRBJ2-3,TGCGCCAGCAGCTTGGGACAAGTCCACGCAGATACGCAGTATTTT,CASSLGQVHADTQYF
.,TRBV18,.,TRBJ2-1,TGTGCCAGCTCACCAGTCATGGGGAAGAATGAGCAGTTCTTC,CASSPVMGKNEQFF
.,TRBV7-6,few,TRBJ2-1,TGTGCCCTCATCCATCGGGGAGGTGACTACAATGAGCAGTTCTTC,CALIHRGGDYNEQFF
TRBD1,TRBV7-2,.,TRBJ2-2,TGTGCCAGCAGCCGACAGGGGGCTGGAACCACCGGGGAGCTGTTTTTT,CASSRQGAGTTGELFF
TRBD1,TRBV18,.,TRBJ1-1,TGTGCCAGCTCACCACTTCAGGGGGGCCTTGAAGCTTTCTTT,CASSPLQGGLEAFF
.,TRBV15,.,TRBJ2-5,TGTGCCACCAGCAGAGTCGTCGGGGCACGGGCCCATCAAGAGACCCAGTACTTC,CATSRVVGARAHQETQYF
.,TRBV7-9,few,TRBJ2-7,TGTGCCAGCAGCCCTTCGGGCTACGAGCAGTACTTC,CASSPSGYEQYF